This T cell receptor beta chain was sequenced in a study of blood T cell repertoires in COVID-19. Overall study: Samples came from the United States, Italy and Spain, spanning acute and convalescent COVID-19. Sample material is recorded as cDNA or gDNA derived from T cells, B-cell-depleted T cells, or PBMCs.

Original data processing: Counts of nucleated cells, estimated from reference gene primer amplification, were obtained. Method: immunoSEQ multiplex PCR; TCRdb's copy keeps in-frame clones and lacks some. The DNA was the basis for D and trimming; V, J and clone size are from that table. The data contain nearly 350,000 clones, more than 70% of them singletons. The CDR3 has 15 residues. Between the trimmed V and J ends, which lost 1 base and 6 bases, there was a span of 13 bases. Germline V gives CDR1 MGHRA, CDR2 YSYEKL. The gene calls are TRBV4-1 and TRBJ1-3; D unresolved. The sample taken for sequencing was peripheral blood. The clonotype comes from a man aged 25-45 years with active or convalescent COVID-19. DNA for the CDR3: TGCGCCAGCAGCCAAGTAGGACTGGCGGAAAACACCATATATTTT. Translation gives CASSQVGLAENTIYF.